This T cell receptor beta chain was sequenced for a study of T-cell reconstitution after alpha-beta-depleted transplantation in children. General study findings and limits: The main origin of T-cell counts and diversity one year after transplant was newly produced T cells. In patients about two months after transplant, alpha-beta T cells reportedly arose from several hundred expanded graft clones.

On this clonotype: The antigen is not known.

A TCRbeta library incorporating unique molecular identifiers was prepared. Using its own MiXCR run on the PCR reads, TCRdb lists one record per CDR3 protein. The sample holds under 50,000 distinct CDR3 sequences, 50% to 55% seen once. Germline CDR1 and CDR2: SGHAT and FQNNGV. Trimming removed 0 bases at V and 3 bases at J, with 12 bases between. CDR3 length: 15 amino acids. Sequencing was performed on peripheral blood, taken before TCRalphabeta/CD19-depleted stem cell transplant. The source of this sequence is a boy in the first two years of life with SCID, due to receive a stem cell transplant. This chain uses TRBV11-2 with TRBJ2-7; D gene uncertain. Written as DNA, the CDR3 is TGTGCCAGCAGCTTAGAGTCCCTCCCAAACTACGAGCAGTACTTC. Amino acids: CASSLESLPNYEQYF.